A single sample is the source of the 28 T cell receptor beta chains below, sequenced in a study of T cells in Graves' hyperthyroidism and ophthalmopathy. The source material, RNA transcripts, was used to amplify TCR beta CDR3 regions. The TCR CDR3 was amplified in a first-round RT-PCR using the HTBI primer set. In TCRdb, the multiplex PCR reads were re-called with MiXCR into one record per CDR3 protein. The table has about 690,000 distinct CDR3 sequences, approximately 15% seen once. Sequencing input: blood. These receptors came from a man aged 45-60 years with Graves' hyperthyroidism.

This clonotype was counted many times. This rearrangement joins TRBV5-1 to TRBJ2-1; D call uncertain. Trimming took off 0 bases at V and 6 bases at J, with 7 bases between the two ends. This CDR3 comprises 13 residues. Germline CDR1 reads SGHRS; CDR2 reads YFSETQ. CDR3 bases: TGCGCCAGCAGCTTGGCGCAGCCCAATGAGCAGTTCTTC. It yields the protein CASSLAQPNEQFF.

There are many counts of this clonotype. V is TRBV12-3 or TRBV12-4 and J is TRBJ2-3; the D is unclear. Trimming removed 2 bases from V and 4 bases from J, with 10 bases in between. The CDR3 spans 14 residues. The CDR3 spells CASSLLTSPDTQYF. In DNA form, the CDR3 reads TGTGCCAGCAGTTTACTTACGAGCCCAGATACGCAGTATTTT.

In its sample, this clonotype was seen a few times. The chain combines TRBV4-2 with TRBJ2-7, with 10 bases that match TRBD2. The trim removed 0 bases at V and 2 bases at J, leaving 4 bases unmatched. Germline V lookup: CDR1 LGHNA, CDR2 YNFKEQ. This CDR3 region has 16 residues. CDR3 in DNA: TGTGCCAGCAGCCAAGAATTACTAGCGGGACCCTACGAGCAGTACTTC. The encoded protein is CASSQELLAGPYEQYF.

For this clonotype: Since a much larger clone is just one base distant, this may be a read error. The V and J genes are TRBV10-1 and TRBJ1-6; possibly TRBD1 for D (5 bases). The CDR3 covers 17 residues. Trimming took 0 bases from V and 8 from J, leaving 17 bases between them. Germline V gives CDR1 WNHNN, CDR2 SYGVQD (reference sequence). CDR3 sequence: CASSESMAAGNDSPLHF. CDR3 bases: TGCGCCAGCAGTGAGTCGATGGCCGCAGGGAATGATTCACCCCTCCACTTT.

There are a few counts of this clonotype. The V and J genes are TRBV19 and TRBJ1-1, with 9 positions matching TRBD1. CDR3 length equals 13 residues. CDR1 is LNHDA and CDR2 is SQIVND in the germline V gene (reference sequence). J was trimmed by 5 bases and V by 7 bases; bases with no gene match: 5. The CDR3 protein is CASTADRGTEAFF. The CDR3 DNA is TGTGCCAGTACCGCGGACAGGGGAACTGAAGCTTTCTTT. The whole variable domain, filled in from reference TRBV19 and TRBJ1-1, reads DGGITQSPKYLFRKEGQNVTLSCEQNLNHDAMYWYRQDPGQGLRLIYYSQIVNDFQKGDIAEGYSVSREKKESFPLTVTSAQKNPTAFYLCASTADRGTEAFFGQGTRLTVV.

The count of this clonotype is one. Being one base from a much bigger clone, this may be a read error. The rearrangement joins TRBV27 to TRBJ2-3; D is ambiguous. Germline loops: CDR1 MNHEY, CDR2 SMNVEV (reference sequence). This CDR3 region has 15 residues. The CDR3: CAGSFFGGADDTQYF. DNA for the CDR3: TGTGCCGGCAGTTTTTTCGGTGGAGCTGACGATACGCAGTATTTT.

V gene TRBV10-3 combines with J gene TRBJ2-2; 9 nucleotides match TRBD1. This CDR3 has 14 residues. J was trimmed by 5 bases and V by 7 bases; bases with no gene match: 5. The germline V gene has CDR1 ENHRY and CDR2 SYGVKD. CDR3 sequence (DNA): TGTGCCATCACGGGGACAGGGAAGACCGGGGAGCTGTTTTTT. Its protein product is CAITGTGKTGELFF.

This clonotype was picked up a small number of times. The V and J genes are TRBV29-1 and TRBJ2-3; a possible D gene is TRBD1 (5 bases). The CDR3 has 13 residues. Germline CDR1 reads SQVTM; CDR2 reads ANQGSEA. The V end was cut by 4 bases, the J end by 0 bases, with 8 bases between. The CDR3 loop reads CSVGQPSTDTQYF. CDR3 nucleotides: TGCAGCGTTGGACAGCCTAGCACAGATACGCAGTATTTT.

This clonotype came up a few times. The chain is built from TRBV3-1 and TRBJ2-5; D is perhaps TRBD2 (6 bases). Per germline, CDR1 LGHDT and CDR2 YNNKEL (reference sequence). This CDR3 region has 16 residues. Trimming stripped 4 bases from V and 7 bases from J, with 22 bases between. CDR3 loop: CASSRGGTGIAGTQYF. The CDR3, as DNA: TGTGCCAGCAGCCGAGGAGGGACGGGCATCGCCGGGACCCAGTACTTC.

CDR3 protein: CSAPNRRNTEAFF. CDR3 nucleotides: TGCAGTGCTCCCAACAGGAGGAACACTGAAGCTTTCTTT. The chain links TRBV20-1 to TRBJ1-1; D possibly corresponds to TRBD1 (5 bases). The germline gives CDR1 DFQATT, CDR2 SNEGSKA (reference sequence). V was trimmed by 5 bases and J by 1 base, leaving 11 bases between them. This CDR3 has 13 amino acids.

This clonotype was seen at least ten times. CDR3 nucleotide sequence: TGTGCCTGGATAGGGAATGTCTTTAACTATGGCTACACCTTC. This gives the protein CAWIGNVFNYGYTF. This chain connects TRBV30 to TRBJ1-2; no firm D call. Trimming took 4 bases from V and 1 from J, leaving 13 bases between them. Germline CDR1 reads GTSNPN; CDR2 reads SVGIG (reference sequence). CDR3 length equals 14 residues.

In its sample, this clonotype was seen a few times. J is TRBJ2-2 and V is TRBV19; 12 nucleotides match TRBD2. Germline V gives CDR1 LNHDA, CDR2 SQIVND (reference sequence). The CDR3 covers 19 residues. With V trimmed by 5 bases and J by 4 bases, 14 bases remained unmatched. The CDR3 protein is CASSPGHRATSGSTGELFF. The CDR3 nucleotides are TGTGCCAGTAGTCCGGGACACCGTGCGACTAGCGGGAGCACCGGGGAGCTGTTTTTT.

This clonotype was counted between two and nine times. The genes are TRBV20-1 and TRBJ2-7; 7 bases match TRBD2. Per germline, CDR1 DFQATT and CDR2 SNEGSKA (reference sequence). Trimming took 3 bases from V and 3 from J; bases not matched to a gene: 14. This CDR3 comprises 16 residues. CDR3: CSARPGGASGRYEQYF. The CDR3 DNA reads as TGCAGTGCTAGGCCTGGTGGGGCTAGCGGACGCTACGAGCAGTACTTC.

This rearrangement joins TRBV5-4 to TRBJ2-1, with D unresolved. The germline V gene has CDR1 SGHNT and CDR2 YYREEE (reference sequence). Trimming removed 0 bases at V and 4 bases at J, with 8 bases between. The CDR3 spans 14 residues. CDR3 region: CASSLGYSYNEQFF. The CDR3 nucleotides read TGTGCCAGCAGCTTGGGGTACAGTTACAATGAGCAGTTCTTC.

This clonotype was found many times. The chain employs TRBV28 and TRBJ2-1; 14 nucleotides match TRBD2. Germline CDR1 and CDR2: MDHEN and SYDVKM. There are 15 residues in the CDR3. The J segment lost 4 bases and the V segment lost 7 bases, leaving 3 bases of the junction unmatched. The chain's CDR3 is CASIGLAGGYNEQFF. For the CDR3, the DNA is TGTGCCAGCATCGGACTAGCGGGAGGATACAATGAGCAGTTCTTC.

The sample holds one count of this clonotype. A much larger clonotype is one base distant, so this may be a read error. The rearrangement links TRBV18 to TRBJ2-5; the D is unclear. The length of the CDR3 is 14 residues. V lost 3 bases, J lost 1 base, and 9 bases lay in between. Germline-derived CDR1 and CDR2 are KGHSH and LQKENI. CDR3 DNA sequence: TGTGCCAGCTCACCTACGACACGCCAAGAGACCCAGTACTTC. Its protein product is CASSPTTRQETQYF.

This clonotype was seen only a few times. The chain carries TRBV28 and TRBJ1-1, with D maybe TRBD1 (5 bases). Germline lookup yields CDR1 MDHEN and CDR2 SYDVKM. This CDR3 contains 12 residues. The V end was cut by 9 bases, the J end by 3 bases, with 11 bases between. Here the CDR3 DNA reads TGTGCCAGTTCAGGGATGTACACTGAAGCTTTCTTT. It encodes CASSGMYTEAFF.

About this clonotype itself: Mismatch with germline at one junction end may stem from a read error. The genes are TRBV19 and TRBJ2-1; D assignment may be TRBD1 or TRBD2 (6 bases each). Looked up from germline, CDR1 is LNHDA and CDR2 is SQIVND (reference sequence). The CDR3 totals 16 residues. The CDR3 loop is CASSPLGGGGYDEQFF. For the CDR3, the DNA is TGTGCCAGTAGTCCCCTCGGGGGCGGTGGCTACGATGAGCAGTTCTTC.

This sequence joins TRBV29-1 and TRBJ2-7; D is uncertain. V lost 5 bases, J lost 4 bases, and 3 bases lay in between. Germline CDR1 and CDR2: SQVTM and ANQGSEA. The CDR3 runs to 9 residues. The CDR3: CSVWYEQYF. In DNA, the CDR3 is TGCAGCGTTTGGTACGAGCAGTACTTC.

This clonotype has only one observation. The chain recombines TRBV18 with TRBJ2-2, with D maybe TRBD1 (5 bases). CDR1 and CDR2 (germline): KGHSH, LQKENI. Trimming stripped 0 bases from V and 4 bases from J, with 15 bases between. This CDR3 comprises 17 residues. CDR3 in amino acids: CASSPPFGRAITGELFF. The DNA of the CDR3 is TGTGCCAGCTCACCACCGTTCGGCAGGGCTATCACCGGGGAGCTGTTTTTT.

This clonotype showed up many times. This chain joins TRBV6-1 and TRBJ1-2; 8 nucleotides agree with TRBD1. This CDR3 is built from 13 residues. Germline-derived CDR1 and CDR2 are MNHNS and SASEGT. With 8 bases clipped from V and 4 bases from J, the junction kept 6 bases outside the gene matches. The CDR3 loop is CASRQGAFYGYTF. Here the CDR3 DNA reads TGTGCCAGCCGGCAGGGGGCTTTCTATGGCTACACCTTC.

This clonotype has at least ten counts. The chain recombines TRBV28 with TRBJ2-5; D is perhaps TRBD2 (7 bases). CDR1 MDHEN and CDR2 SYDVKM come from the germline V gene. The CDR3 has 16 residues. Trimming took off 6 bases at V and 5 bases at J, with 22 bases between the two ends. In DNA, the CDR3 is TGTGCCAGCAGGAGGGGGGGGGCAATTAGCGGGGAGACCCAGTACTTC. Protein: CASRRGGAISGETQYF.

The sample holds a few counts of this clonotype. The gene calls are TRBV29-1 and TRBJ2-2; D is possibly TRBD2 (5 bases). Trimming took off 7 bases at V and 4 bases at J, with 10 bases between the two ends. The CDR3 is made up of 12 amino acids. Germline loops: CDR1 SQVTM, CDR2 ANQGSEA. Here the CDR3 reads CSELAFTGELFF. CDR3 bases: TGCAGCGAGCTAGCATTCACCGGGGAGCTGTTTTTT.

Many counts were recorded for this clonotype. V gene TRBV5-5 combines with J gene TRBJ2-7, with TRBD2 matching over 10 bases. Trimming took 4 bases from V and 2 from J; bases not matched to a gene: 3. From germline, CDR1 is SGHKS and CDR2 YYEKEE (reference sequence). The CDR3 contains 14 residues. DNA of the CDR3: TGTGCCAGCAGCGATCTAGCGGGAGCCTACGAGCAGTACTTC. It specifies CASSDLAGAYEQYF.

This clonotype was detected ten times or more. The V call is TRBV19, the J call TRBJ2-6; D call uncertain. Germline V lookup: CDR1 LNHDA, CDR2 SQIVND (reference sequence). V was trimmed by 5 bases and J by 1 base, leaving 6 bases between them. The length of the CDR3 is 14 residues. CDR3 in amino acids: CASSPSSGANVLTF. Written as DNA, the CDR3 is TGTGCCAGTAGTCCGAGTTCTGGGGCCAACGTCCTGACTTTC.

This clonotype is a singleton in its sample. This chain joins TRBV6-2 or TRBV6-3 and TRBJ2-1; unclear D gene. This CDR3 comprises 18 residues. Germline CDR1 reads MNHEY; CDR2 reads SVGEGT. Between the trimmed V and J ends, which lost 0 bases and 8 bases, there was a span of 23 bases. The CDR3 DNA sequence: TGTGCCAGCAGTTACTCGATATTTCGGATCTATTTTCGGCATGAGCAGTTCTTC. This sequence encodes CASSYSIFRIYFRHEQFF.

The chain has TRBV2 and TRBJ1-2; 9 nucleotides match TRBD1. The CDR3 has 15 amino acids. Germline CDR1 SNHLY, CDR2 FYNNEI. With 5 bases clipped from V and 5 bases from J, the junction kept 9 bases outside the gene matches. The CDR3 DNA reads as TGTGCCAGCAGTCGGACAGGGGAAACGGGGTATGGCTACACCTTC. Its translation is CASSRTGETGYGYTF. The full variable domain, in which reference TRBV2 and TRBJ1-2 provide the parts outside the CDR3, is EPEVTQTPSHQVTQMGQEVILRCVPISNHLYFYWYRQILGQKVEFLVSFYNNEISEKSEIFDDQFSVERPDGSNFTLKIRSTKLEDSAMYFCASSRTGETGYGYTFGSGTRLTVV.

In this sample, this clonotype turned up many times. One end of the junction varies from germline; a read error may be responsible. The V gene is TRBV20-1, the J gene TRBJ2-7, with TRBD1 as a possible D gene (5 bases). The CDR3 covers 12 residues. Germline lookup yields CDR1 DFQATT and CDR2 SNEGSKA (reference sequence). The CDR3 here is CSASNRIYKQYF. The CDR3 nucleotides are TGCAGTGCTAGTAACAGGATCTACAAGCAGTACTTC.